Listed below are T cell receptor beta chains from one sample, sequenced in a study of cytomegalovirus exposure and HLA in healthy donors. Assay: immunoSEQ multiplex PCR; the TCRdb copy retains only in-frame clones and omits some. The repertoire holds more than 100,000 clones, with approximately 87% as singletons. The sample consisted of PBMCs. The receptors shown here come from a man in his forties or fifties in good health and CMV-seronegative. CDR3s leave out the opening cysteine and the closing phenylalanine or tryptophan. The order of the fields is V gene, J gene, CDR3 length, CDR3 protein.

TRBV18	TRBJ1-4	13	ASSPEQGIGRKLF
TRBV5-4	TRBJ2-1	10	ASSWRRNEQF
TRBV7-9	TRBJ1-2	12	ASSQGQKNYGYT
TRBV4-2	TRBJ2-7	11	ASSQEGAYEQY
TRBV5-1	TRBJ2-1	13	ASTWAGGLSDEQF
TRBV9	TRBJ2-3	12	ASSVSDSTDTQY
TRBV6-1	TRBJ1-2	13	ASSEWTGATYGYT
TRBV9	TRBJ1-3	14	ASSGGQTRSGNTIY
TRBV7-9	TRBJ2-7	14	ASSLGLGRESYEQY
TRBV7-9	TRBJ2-6	11	ASTQGWANVLT
TRBV5-4	TRBJ2-3	14	ASSLWRTGGADTQY
TRBV19	TRBJ2-1	15	ASTAGTSGSSYNEQF
TRBV5-1	TRBJ2-1	14	ASSLNRLAGGVEQF
TRBV28	TRBJ2-5	12	ASSLTGEQETQY
TRBV30	TRBJ2-2	12	AWTGRADTGELF
TRBV7-3	TRBJ2-1	14	ASSSTGDSSYNEQF
TRBV4-3	TRBJ2-7	14	ASSQVPAAHSYEQY
TRBV7-9	TRBJ1-2	12	ASNPRTGLSGYT
TRBV5-5	TRBJ1-1	13	ASSLGLGMNTEAF
TRBV9	TRBJ2-2	14	ASSPNPGSEAGELF
TRBV7-6	TRBJ1-6	13	ASSRTVPGNSPLH
TRBV29-1	TRBJ2-2	12	SVTGHLNTGELF
TRBV7-2	TRBJ1-6	14	ASNGGPRSYNSPLH
TRBV10-2	TRBJ1-6	12	ASLVDRGLSPLH
TRBV13	TRBJ2-7	12	ASSLAPVNYEQY
TRBV28	TRBJ1-5	12	ASRTGGLNQPQH
TRBV7-2	TRBJ2-7	12	ASRPTGTSYEQY
TRBV6-1	TRBJ2-3	14	ASSESGTGGADTQY
TRBV9	TRBJ1-1	12	ASSVWGEDTEAF
TRBV30	TRBJ2-5	11	AWEREEAETQY
TRBV6-4	TRBJ1-2	12	ASSSKADSYGYT
TRBV28	TRBJ1-1	12	ASRPTGGGTEAF
TRBV27	TRBJ2-7	11	ASRDRGAYEQY
TRBV19	TRBJ1-3	13	ASSPRHDSGNTIY
TRBV5-5	TRBJ1-6	13	ASSLDGQGRSPLH
TRBV7-6	TRBJ2-1	11	ASQDRGRNEQF
TRBV28	TRBJ2-5	13	ASSAVGGAGETQY